A single sample gave rise to the 8 T cell receptor beta chains below, sequenced in a study of response to subunit inactivated influenza vaccine. TCRdb re-called the RT-PCR reads with MiXCR, one entry per CDR3 protein. Among more than 500,000 distinct CDR3 sequences listed, around 10% were seen once. This sample was also put to use in a study of T cells expressing NK-cell markers. That paper notes: Production of TCR beta cDNA relied on 5'RACE template switching with UMIs.

Sequences were derived from PBMCs from blood, sampled on the day of vaccination. The receptors stem from a man aged 50 or older who received an inactivated influenza vaccine.

This sequence joins TRBV6-2 or TRBV6-3 and TRBJ1-1; D is unresolved. Germline values: CDR1 MNHEY, CDR2 SVGEGT. The CDR3 consists of 16 residues. Trimming took off 9 bases at V and 0 bases at J, with 20 bases between the two ends. The CDR3 nucleotides are TGTGCCAGTTCTATACAATTGGAGAGGGTGAACACTGAAGCTTTCTTT. Translated, it gives CASSIQLERVNTEAFF.

A note on this clonotype: Just one base apart from a much larger clone, this may be a read error. The V call is TRBV7-2, the J call TRBJ1-1; D is unclear. There are 17 residues in the CDR3. Trimming pared 0 bases from V and 7 bases from J, leaving 21 bases between. Germline CDR1 and CDR2: SGHTA and FQGNSA. CDR3 nucleotides: TGTGCCAGCAGCTTAGCGACTTACGGGGAATTTGTTGTTGAAGCTTTCTTT. Its protein product is CASSLATYGEFVVEAFF.

In its sample, this clonotype was seen many times. V is TRBV25-1 and J is TRBJ1-2; a possible D gene is TRBD1 (6 bases). With 7 bases removed from V and 4 bases from J, the gap between germline ends came to 7 bases. The CDR3 length is 11 residues. Germline lookup yields CDR1 MGHDK and CDR2 SYGVNS. The CDR3 region is CASTDSYGYTF. CDR3 DNA sequence: TGTGCCAGCACGGACAGCTATGGCTACACCTTC.

This clonotype was seen repeatedly, ten times or more. V and J are TRBV13 and TRBJ2-7, with D perhaps TRBD1 or TRBD2 (5 bases each). CDR1 and CDR2 (germline): PRHDT, FYEKMQ (reference sequence). Trimming removed 5 bases from V and 3 bases from J, with 14 bases in between. This CDR3 has 14 residues. The chain's CDR3 is CASSLRDGNYEQYF. CDR3 DNA: TGTGCCAGCAGCCTTAGGGACGGGAACTACGAGCAGTACTTC.

The chain is built from TRBV2 and TRBJ2-2; the match to TRBD2 covers 14 bases. J lost 1 base, V lost 6 bases, and 13 bases had no gene match. From germline, CDR1 is SNHLY and CDR2 FYNNEI. This CDR3 region has 20 residues. CDR3 nucleotides: TGTGCCAGCAGCGAAACCGGACTAGCGGGGGGCCAAGTGAACACCGGGGAGCTGTTTTTT. Translated, it gives CASSETGLAGGQVNTGELFF.

This clonotype was counted between two and nine times. V and J are TRBV7-9 and TRBJ2-7; 7 positions agree with TRBD1. Germline CDR1 reads SEHNR; CDR2 reads FQNEAQ (reference sequence). Unmatched junction bases numbered 3, after V lost 2 bases and J lost 5 bases. This CDR3 contains 13 residues. The CDR3 protein is CASSLTTGNEQYF. As DNA, the CDR3 is TGTGCCAGCAGCTTAACGACAGGGAACGAGCAGTACTTC.

This clonotype showed up just a few times. This chain uses TRBV6-1 with TRBJ1-3; weak D call: TRBD1 (6 bases). Germline CDR1 reads MNHNS; CDR2 reads SASEGT. CDR3 length: 15 amino acids. Between the trimmed V and J ends, which lost 6 bases and 0 bases, there was a span of 12 bases. The CDR3 region has the DNA TGTGCCAGCAGAAACGACAGGTTCTCTGGAAACACCATATATTTT. Protein sequence: CASRNDRFSGNTIYF.

Many counts were recorded for this clonotype. The rearrangement joins TRBV5-1 to TRBJ2-2; D not resolved. Between the trimmed V and J ends, which lost 4 bases and 4 bases, there was a span of 11 bases. Per the germline V gene, CDR1 is SGHRS and CDR2 is YFSETQ. CDR3 length equals 14 residues. The chain's CDR3 is CASSVGSITGELFF. Here the CDR3 DNA reads TGCGCCAGCAGCGTAGGCTCTATCACCGGGGAGCTGTTTTTT.